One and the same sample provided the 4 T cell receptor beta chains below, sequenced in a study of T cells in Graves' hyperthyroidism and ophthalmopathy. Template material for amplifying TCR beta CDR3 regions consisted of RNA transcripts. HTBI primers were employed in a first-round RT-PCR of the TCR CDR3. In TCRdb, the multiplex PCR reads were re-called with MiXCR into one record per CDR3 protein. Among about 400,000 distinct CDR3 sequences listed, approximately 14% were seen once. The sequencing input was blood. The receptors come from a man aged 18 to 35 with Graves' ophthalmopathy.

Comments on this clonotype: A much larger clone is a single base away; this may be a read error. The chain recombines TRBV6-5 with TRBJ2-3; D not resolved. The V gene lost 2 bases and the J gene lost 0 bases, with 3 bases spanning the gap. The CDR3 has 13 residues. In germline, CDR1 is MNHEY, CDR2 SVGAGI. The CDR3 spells CASSYASTDTQYF. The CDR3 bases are TGTGCCAGCAGTTACGCTAGCACAGATACGCAGTATTTT.

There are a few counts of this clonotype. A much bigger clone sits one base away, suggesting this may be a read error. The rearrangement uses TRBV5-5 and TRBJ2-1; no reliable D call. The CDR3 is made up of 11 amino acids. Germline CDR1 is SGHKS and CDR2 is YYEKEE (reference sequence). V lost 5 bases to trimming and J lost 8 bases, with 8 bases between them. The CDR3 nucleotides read TGTGCCAGCAGGGGGATCGATGAGCAGTTCTTC. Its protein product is CASRGIDEQFF.

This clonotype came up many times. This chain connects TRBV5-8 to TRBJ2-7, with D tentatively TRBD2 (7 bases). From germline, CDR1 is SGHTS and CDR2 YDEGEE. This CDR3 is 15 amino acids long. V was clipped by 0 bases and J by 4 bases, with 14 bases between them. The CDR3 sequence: CASSLVGGGLYEQYF. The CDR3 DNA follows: TGTGCCAGCAGCTTGGTAGGGGGGGGATTATACGAGCAGTACTTC.

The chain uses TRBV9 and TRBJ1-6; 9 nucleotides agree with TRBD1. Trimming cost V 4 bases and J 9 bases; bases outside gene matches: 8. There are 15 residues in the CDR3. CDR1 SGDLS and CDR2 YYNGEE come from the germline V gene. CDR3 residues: CASSQIGTGSSPLHF. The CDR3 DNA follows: TGTGCCAGCAGCCAAATCGGGACAGGGAGTTCACCCCTCCACTTT.